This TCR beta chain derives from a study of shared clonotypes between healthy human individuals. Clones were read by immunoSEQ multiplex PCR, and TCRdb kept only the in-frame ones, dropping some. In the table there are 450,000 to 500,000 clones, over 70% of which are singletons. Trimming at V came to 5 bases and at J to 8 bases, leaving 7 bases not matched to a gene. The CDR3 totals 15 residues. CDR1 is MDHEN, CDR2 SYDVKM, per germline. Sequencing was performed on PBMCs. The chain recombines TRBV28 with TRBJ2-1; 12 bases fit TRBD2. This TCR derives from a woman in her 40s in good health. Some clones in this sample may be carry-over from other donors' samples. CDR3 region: CASSETSGRSDEQFF. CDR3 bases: TGTGCCAGCAGTGAAACTAGCGGGAGGTCTGATGAGCAGTTCTTC. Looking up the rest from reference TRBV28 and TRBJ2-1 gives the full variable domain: DVKVTQSSRYLVKRTGEKVFLECVQDMDHENMFWYRQDPGLGLRLIYFSYDVKMKEKGDIPEGYSVSREKKERFSLILESASTNQTSMYLCASSETSGRSDEQFFGPGTRLTVL.